This passage covers 20 T cell receptor beta chains from one sample sequenced in a study of chemoradiotherapy in HPV16-positive cancers. Measured with immunoSEQ multiplex PCR; TCRdb has only the in-frame clones, and not every one. Of about 3,400 clones in the sample, 80% to 95% were seen once. This specimen consisted of blood, obtained from a patient who underwent chemoradiotherapy. The receptor set was obtained from a human donor with HPV-associated anogenital cancer.

This chain links TRBV5-4 with TRBJ1-5; 11 bases are a match to TRBD1. Germline-derived CDR1 and CDR2 are SGHNT and YYREEE (reference sequence). The J segment lost 5 bases and the V segment lost 4 bases, leaving 8 bases of the junction unmatched. This CDR3 contains 16 residues. The CDR3 region has the DNA TGTGCCAGCAGCAACCGGGACAGGGGGTTTGATCAGCCCCAGCATTTT. Protein product: CASSNRDRGFDQPQHF.

The chain links TRBV19 to TRBJ1-2; D is unclear. This CDR3 has 16 residues. Germline loops: CDR1 LNHDA, CDR2 SQIVND (reference sequence). V lost 0 bases to trimming and J lost 7 bases, with 18 bases between them. CDR3 nucleotide sequence: TGTGCCAGTAGTATAGATCCTGCCGCCGCCCTCGGTGGCTACACCTTC. This sequence encodes CASSIDPAAALGGYTF.

In this sample, this clone turned up once. The genes are TRBV28 and TRBJ1-6; D is unresolved. Trimming took 7 bases from V and 7 from J, leaving 8 bases between them. The CDR3 has 12 amino acids. The germline CDR1 and CDR2 sequences are MDHEN and SYDVKM. CDR3 protein: CASTGENSPLHF. The CDR3 bases are TGTGCCAGCACGGGAGAGAATTCACCCCTCCACTTT.

This clone was detected a few times. The chain is built from TRBV7-9 and TRBJ1-1; D might be TRBD1 (5 bases). Germline CDR1 and CDR2: SEHNR and FQNEAQ (reference sequence). The CDR3 runs to 14 residues. V was trimmed by 8 bases and J by 4 bases, leaving 17 bases between them. The CDR3 here is CASAPAFGGTEAFF. CDR3 nucleotide sequence: TGTGCCAGCGCCCCAGCCTTTGGGGGCACTGAAGCTTTCTTT. The variable domain in full, completed from reference TRBV7-9 and TRBJ1-1, reads DTGVSQNPRHKITKRGQNVTFRCDPISEHNRLYWYRQTLGQGPEFLTYFQNEAQLEKSRLLSDRFSAERPKGSFSTLEIQRTEQGDSAMYLCASAPAFGGTEAFFGQGTRLTVV.

V gene TRBV5-4 combines with J gene TRBJ2-7; a weak D match, TRBD1 (6 bases). V was shortened by 5 bases and J by 1 base, with 10 bases between the two germline ends. Germline-derived CDR1 and CDR2 are SGHNT and YYREEE (reference sequence). The CDR3 runs 13 residues. CDR3 nucleotide sequence: TGTGCCAGCAGTTACAGGGAGTCCTACGAGCAGTACTTC. Its protein product is CASSYRESYEQYF. Combining the CDR3 with reference TRBV5-4 and TRBJ2-7 gives the whole variable domain ETGVTQSPTHLIKTRGQQVTLRCSSQSGHNTVSWYQQALGQGPQFIFQYYREEENGRGNFPPRFSGLQFPNYSSELNVNALELDDSALYLCASSYRESYEQYFGPGTRLTVT.

The chain carries TRBV7-8 and TRBJ2-5; a weak D match, TRBD2 (6 bases). The ends were cut back, 4 bases at V and 9 bases at J, with 12 bases in the middle. CDR1 is SGHVS, CDR2 FQNEAQ, per germline. There are 12 residues in the CDR3. The CDR3 spells CASSSNLASQYF. CDR3 in DNA: TGTGCCAGCAGCTCAAATCTAGCGTCCCAGTACTTC.

Points on this clone: The junction departs from germline at one end; a sequencing error may be responsible. This chain links TRBV28 with TRBJ1-2, with D hard to call. The CDR3 consists of 10 residues. CDR1 is MDHEN and CDR2 is SYDVKM in the germline V gene. The chain's CDR3 is CATSYVRYTF. CDR3 nucleotides: TGTGCCACCAGTTATGTTAGGTACACCTTC.

The genes are TRBV4-1 and TRBJ1-6; 7 bases fit TRBD1. The trim removed 3 bases at V and 7 bases at J, leaving 9 bases unmatched. The CDR3 runs to 16 residues. The germline CDR1 and CDR2 sequences are MGHRA and YSYEKL. In DNA form, the CDR3 reads TGCGCCAGCAGCCAGGACCGGGACAGACTAAATTCACCCCTCCACTTT. Translating it yields CASSQDRDRLNSPLHF.

The V gene is TRBV6-4, the J gene TRBJ2-1; 12 bases map to TRBD1. This CDR3 is 16 amino acids long. Germline values: CDR1 MRHNA, CDR2 SNTAGT. The ends lost 3 bases at V and 4 bases at J; junction bases unmatched: 4. The CDR3, as DNA: TGTGCCAGCAGTGAATGGGGACAGGGGGCTTACAATGAGCAGTTCTTC. It is translated as CASSEWGQGAYNEQFF.

This chain links TRBV7-2 with TRBJ1-3; D call uncertain. The CDR3 is 13 residues long. Germline CDR1 and CDR2: SGHTA and FQGNSA. The germline V and J ends were trimmed by 2 bases and 3 bases, with 5 bases remaining between them. The DNA of the CDR3 is TGTGCCAGCAGCTTATTGGATGGAAACACCATATATTTT. Translation gives CASSLLDGNTIYF.

V usage is TRBV7-9 and J usage is TRBJ2-7; 14 nucleotides match TRBD2. Germline V gives CDR1 SEHNR, CDR2 FQNEAQ (reference sequence). V trimming: 1 base; J trimming: 4 bases; junction bases outside the gene matches: 6. The CDR3 spans 17 residues. CDR3: CASSLGGLAGEFYEQYF. The CDR3, as DNA: TGTGCCAGCAGCTTAGGGGGACTAGCGGGAGAGTTTTACGAGCAGTACTTC.

The chain employs TRBV6-6 and TRBJ2-1; the match to TRBD2 covers 9 bases. After removal of 6 bases from V and 6 bases from J, the junction contained 6 bases not matched to a gene. CDR1 and CDR2 from the germline V gene are MNHNY and SVGAGI (reference sequence). This CDR3 spans 14 amino acids. The CDR3 loop is CASSLTSGSNEQFF. CDR3 in DNA: TGTGCCAGCAGCCTGACTAGCGGAAGCAATGAGCAGTTCTTC.

This clone has only a few counts. J is TRBJ2-5 and V is TRBV5-1; 7 nucleotides line up with TRBD2. Germline assignment: CDR1 SGHRS and CDR2 YFSETQ. CDR3 length equals 16 residues. The J segment lost 3 bases and the V segment lost 4 bases, leaving 12 bases of the junction unmatched. In DNA, the CDR3 is TGCGCCAGCAGCCCATGGGGGGGGTCCGGTGAAGAGACCCAGTACTTC. Amino acids: CASSPWGGSGEETQYF.

The chain employs TRBV2 and TRBJ1-1; no firm D call. The V gene's germline CDR1 is SNHLY and CDR2 FYNNEI. The CDR3 spans 11 residues. With 8 bases removed from V and 6 bases from J, the gap between germline ends came to 10 bases. Here the CDR3 DNA reads TGTGCCAGCGGGCTGAGAGCTGAAGCTTTCTTT. Its translation: CASGLRAEAFF. Full variable domain (missing parts from reference TRBV2 and TRBJ1-1): EPEVTQTPSHQVTQMGQEVILRCVPISNHLYFYWYRQILGQKVEFLVSFYNNEISEKSEIFDDQFSVERPDGSNFTLKIRSTKLEDSAMYFCASGLRAEAFFGQGTRLTVV.

Regarding this clone: Sequence at one end of the junction differs from germline and may be a read error. The gene calls are TRBV15 and TRBJ2-2, with D hard to call. Per germline, CDR1 LNHNV and CDR2 YYDKDF (reference sequence). The CDR3 is made up of 13 amino acids. In DNA, the CDR3 is TGTGCCACCAGAAGAGTTGACACCGGGGAGCTGTTTTTT. Its translation: CATRRVDTGELFF.

The gene calls are TRBV10-3 and TRBJ1-4; unclear D gene. The CDR3 runs to 14 residues. V gave up 4 bases and J gave up 0 bases, with 6 bases separating them. CDR1 and CDR2 (germline): ENHRY, SYGVKD. The CDR3 DNA reads as TGTGCCATCAGTGCACTTGCAACTAATGAAAAACTGTTTTTT. It translates to CAISALATNEKLFF.

This chain joins TRBV10-3 and TRBJ1-6; D might be TRBD1 (6 bases). V gave up 4 bases and J gave up 5 bases, with 12 bases separating them. Germline CDR1 ENHRY, CDR2 SYGVKD. The CDR3 is 15 amino acids. The CDR3 region is CAISAGAQNNSPLHF. CDR3 coding DNA: TGTGCCATCAGTGCGGGGGCGCAGAATAATTCACCCCTCCACTTT.

The chain combines TRBV9 with TRBJ1-3; TRBD1 might be the D (6 bases). Germline-derived CDR1 and CDR2 are SGDLS and YYNGEE. The CDR3 is made up of 16 amino acids. Trimming took 0 bases from V and 1 from J, leaving 11 bases between them. CDR3 in amino acids: CASSVDREKSGNTIYF. The CDR3 DNA reads as TGTGCCAGCAGCGTAGACAGGGAGAAATCTGGAAACACCATATATTTT.

The V gene is TRBV5-4, the J gene TRBJ2-7; 7 bases map to TRBD1. V was pared by 4 bases and J by 2 bases, with 9 bases of the junction left unmatched. Germline V gives CDR1 SGHNT, CDR2 YYREEE (reference sequence). The CDR3 loop spans 15 amino acids. DNA of the CDR3: TGTGCCAGCAGCACCCCCGGGACAGCCACCTACGAGCAGTACTTC. It is translated as CASSTPGTATYEQYF.

In this sample, this clone turned up once. The V and J genes are TRBV29-1 and TRBJ1-1; no definite D call. The CDR3 covers 11 residues. Deletions cut 4 bases from V and 5 bases from J, with 8 bases between. Germline CDR1 is SQVTM and CDR2 is ANQGSEA. CDR3 sequence reads: CSVGKGTEAFF. Here the CDR3 DNA reads TGCAGCGTTGGAAAGGGAACTGAAGCTTTCTTT.